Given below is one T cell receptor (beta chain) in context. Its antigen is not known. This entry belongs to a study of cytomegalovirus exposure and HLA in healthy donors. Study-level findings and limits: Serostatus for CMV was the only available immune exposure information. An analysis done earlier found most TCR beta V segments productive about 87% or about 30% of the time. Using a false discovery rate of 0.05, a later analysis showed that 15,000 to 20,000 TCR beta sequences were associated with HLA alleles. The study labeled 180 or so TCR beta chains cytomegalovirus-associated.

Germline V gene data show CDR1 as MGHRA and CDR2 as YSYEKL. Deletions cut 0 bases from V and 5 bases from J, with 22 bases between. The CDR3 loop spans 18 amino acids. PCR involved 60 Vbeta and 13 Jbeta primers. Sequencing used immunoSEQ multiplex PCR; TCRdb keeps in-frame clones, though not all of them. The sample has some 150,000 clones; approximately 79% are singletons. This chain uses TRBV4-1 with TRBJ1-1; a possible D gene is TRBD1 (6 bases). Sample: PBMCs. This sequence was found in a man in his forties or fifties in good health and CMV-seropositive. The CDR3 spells CASSQDDRTSYLRTEAFF. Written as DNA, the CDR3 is TGCGCCAGCAGCCAAGATGACAGGACAAGCTACCTTAGGACTGAAGCTTTCTTT.